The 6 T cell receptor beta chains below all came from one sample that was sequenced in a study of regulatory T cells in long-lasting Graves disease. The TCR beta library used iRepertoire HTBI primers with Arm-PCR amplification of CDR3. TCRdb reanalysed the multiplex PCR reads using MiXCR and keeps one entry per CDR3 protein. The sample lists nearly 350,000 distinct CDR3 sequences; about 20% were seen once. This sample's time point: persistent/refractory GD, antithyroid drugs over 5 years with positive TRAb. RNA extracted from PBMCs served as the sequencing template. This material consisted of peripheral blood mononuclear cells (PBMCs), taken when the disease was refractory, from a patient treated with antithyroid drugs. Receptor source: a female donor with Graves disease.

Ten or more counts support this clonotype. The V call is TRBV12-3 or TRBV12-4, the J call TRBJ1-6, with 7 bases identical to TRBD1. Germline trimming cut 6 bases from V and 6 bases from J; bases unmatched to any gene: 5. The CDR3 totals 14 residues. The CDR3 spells CASRMDRTNSPLHF. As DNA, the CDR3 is TGTGCCAGCAGGATGGACAGGACTAATTCACCCCTCCACTTT.

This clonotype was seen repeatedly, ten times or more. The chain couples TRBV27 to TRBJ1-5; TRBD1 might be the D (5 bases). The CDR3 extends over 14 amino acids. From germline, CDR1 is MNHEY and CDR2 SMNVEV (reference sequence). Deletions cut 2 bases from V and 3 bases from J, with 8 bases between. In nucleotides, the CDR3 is TGTGCCAGCAGTTTAATAGGGACCAATCAGCCCCAGCATTTT. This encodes CASSLIGTNQPQHF.

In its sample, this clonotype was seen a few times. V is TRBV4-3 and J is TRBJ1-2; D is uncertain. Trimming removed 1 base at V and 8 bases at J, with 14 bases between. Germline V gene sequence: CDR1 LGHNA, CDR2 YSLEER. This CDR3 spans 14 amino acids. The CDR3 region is CASSQGEGWVGYTF. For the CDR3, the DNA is TGCGCCAGCAGCCAAGGGGAGGGCTGGGTCGGCTACACCTTC.

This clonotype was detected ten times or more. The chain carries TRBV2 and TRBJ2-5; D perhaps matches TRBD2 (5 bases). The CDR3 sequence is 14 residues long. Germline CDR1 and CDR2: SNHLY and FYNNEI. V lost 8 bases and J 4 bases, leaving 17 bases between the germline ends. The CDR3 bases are TGTGCCAGCTTTGCCGGGGAGTTCCGAGAGACCCAGTACTTC. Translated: CASFAGEFRETQYF.

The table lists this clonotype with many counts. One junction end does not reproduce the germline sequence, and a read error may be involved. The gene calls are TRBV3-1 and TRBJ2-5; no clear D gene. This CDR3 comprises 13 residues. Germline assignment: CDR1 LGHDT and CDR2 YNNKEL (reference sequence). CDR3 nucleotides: TGTGCCAGCAGTCAAGGCGCAGGAAAGACCCAGTACTTC. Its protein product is CASSQGAGKTQYF.

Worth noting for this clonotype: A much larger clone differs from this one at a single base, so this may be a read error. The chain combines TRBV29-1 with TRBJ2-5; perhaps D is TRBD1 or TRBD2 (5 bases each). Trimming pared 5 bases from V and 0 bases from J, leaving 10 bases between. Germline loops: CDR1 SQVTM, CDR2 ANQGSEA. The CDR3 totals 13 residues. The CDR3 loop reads CSVPGPDQETQYF. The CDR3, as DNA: TGCAGCGTTCCGGGACCAGACCAAGAGACCCAGTACTTC.